A single sample gave rise to the 7 T cell receptor beta chains below, sequenced in a study of neurological immune-mediated disorders. TCRdb re-derived calls from the 5' RACE reads in MiXCR, one entry per CDR3 protein. The sample lists tens of thousands of distinct CDR3 sequences; 7% to 8% were seen once. Sequencing was performed on PBMCs. The receptors derive from a woman aged 40 to 49 in good health.

This clonotype occurred many times. This chain uses TRBV21-1 with TRBJ2-7; the listed D gene, TRBD2, was not tested against the DNA. TRBV21-1 is termed a pseudogene. CDR3 length: 17 amino acids. CDR3 in DNA: TGTGCCAGCAGCAAAGAAGGAAGGAGGGCAGGGTCCTACGAGCAGTACGTC. The encoded protein is CASSKEGRRAGSYEQYV.

Ten or more counts support this clonotype. This chain links TRBV3-1 with TRBJ2-3, with 11 nucleotides matching TRBD2. CDR3 size: 14 residues. The V and J ends lost 4 bases and 6 bases, in that order; junction bases with no gene match: 3. Germline CDR1 and CDR2: LGHDT and YNNKEL (reference sequence). The CDR3 DNA reads TGTGCCAGCAGCCTCTTAGCGGGAGGGGATACGCAGTATTTT. Amino acids: CASSLLAGGDTQYF.

This clonotype was observed many times. The rearrangement uses TRBV3-1 and TRBJ1-2, with no clear D. Germline values: CDR1 LGHDT, CDR2 YNNKEL (reference sequence). Trimming pared 0 bases from V and 5 bases from J, leaving 13 bases between. The CDR3 is made up of 15 amino acids. In nucleotides, the CDR3 is TGTGCCAGCAGCCAAGATACGAGGGCGTGGTATGGCTACACCTTC. This gives the protein CASSQDTRAWYGYTF. Full variable domain (outside the CDR3, taken from reference TRBV3-1 and TRBJ1-2): DTAVSQTPKYLVTQMGNDKSIKCEQNLGHDTMYWYKQDSKKFLKIMFSYNNKELIINETVPNRFSPKSPDKAHLNLHINSLELGDSAVYFCASSQDTRAWYGYTFGSGTRLTVV.

This clonotype was picked up many times. The CDR3 loop is CSASGLGADTQYF. CDR3 DNA: TGCAGTGCTAGCGGACTCGGGGCAGATACGCAGTATTTT. The chain combines TRBV20-1 with TRBJ2-3, with D possibly being TRBD2 (5 bases). The CDR3 contains 13 residues. The germline V gene encodes CDR1 DFQATT and CDR2 SNEGSKA (reference sequence). Deletions cut 3 bases from V and 4 bases from J, with 11 bases between.

The rearrangement uses TRBV28 and TRBJ2-7; D unclear. V was pared by 1 base and J by 2 bases, with 15 bases between. In germline, CDR1 is MDHEN, CDR2 SYDVKM. The CDR3 loop spans 16 amino acids. Here the CDR3 reads CASSLLGNLTPYEQYF. The CDR3 DNA is TGTGCCAGCAGTTTATTGGGCAACCTGACGCCCTACGAGCAGTACTTC.

This clonotype was observed many times. As DNA, the CDR3 is TGTGCCAGCAGCCTTCTTAGTGGCGGACCGAACACCGGGGAGCTGTTTTTT. Protein product: CASSLLSGGPNTGELFF. The V gene is TRBV3-1, the J gene TRBJ2-2; no clear D. Per germline, CDR1 LGHDT and CDR2 YNNKEL (reference sequence). V was trimmed by 4 bases and J by 0 bases, leaving 15 bases between them. CDR3 length: 17 amino acids.

This clonotype was recorded at least ten times. This chain uses TRBV20-1 with TRBJ1-2; 7 bases fit TRBD1. J was trimmed by 1 base and V by 6 bases; bases with no gene match: 5. The CDR3 loop spans 13 amino acids. Germline values: CDR1 DFQATT, CDR2 SNEGSKA (reference sequence). The CDR3 is CSAWQGGNYGYTF. DNA for the CDR3: TGCAGTGCCTGGCAGGGGGGTAACTATGGCTACACCTTC.